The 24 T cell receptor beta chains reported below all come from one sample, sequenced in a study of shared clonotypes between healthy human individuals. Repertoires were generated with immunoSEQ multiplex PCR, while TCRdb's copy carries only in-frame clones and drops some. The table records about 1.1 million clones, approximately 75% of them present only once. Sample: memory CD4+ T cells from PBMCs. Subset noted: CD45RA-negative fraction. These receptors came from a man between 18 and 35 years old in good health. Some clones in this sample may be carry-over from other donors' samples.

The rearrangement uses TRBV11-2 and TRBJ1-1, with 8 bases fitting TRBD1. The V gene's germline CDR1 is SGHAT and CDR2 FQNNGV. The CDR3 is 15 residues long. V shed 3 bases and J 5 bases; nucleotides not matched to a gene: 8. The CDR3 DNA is TGTGCCAGCAGCTTTTTCGGACAGGGTAGAACTGAAGCTTTCTTT. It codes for CASSFFGQGRTEAFF. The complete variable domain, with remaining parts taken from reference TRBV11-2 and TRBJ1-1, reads EAGVAQSPRYKIIEKRQSVAFWCNPISGHATLYWYQQILGQGPKLLIQFQNNGVVDDSQLPKDRFSAERLKGVDSTLKIQPAKLEDSAVYLCASSFFGQGRTEAFFGQGTRLTVV.

The CDR3 region is CASSPNRLAGGYTYNEQFF. The DNA for the CDR3 is TGCGCCAGCAGCCCAAATCGACTAGCGGGAGGGTATACCTACAATGAGCAGTTCTTC. The chain recombines TRBV4-1 with TRBJ2-1; 14 bases are a match to TRBD2. The ends lost 4 bases at V and 2 bases at J; junction bases unmatched: 10. CDR1 is MGHRA and CDR2 is YSYEKL in the germline V gene. This CDR3 contains 19 residues.

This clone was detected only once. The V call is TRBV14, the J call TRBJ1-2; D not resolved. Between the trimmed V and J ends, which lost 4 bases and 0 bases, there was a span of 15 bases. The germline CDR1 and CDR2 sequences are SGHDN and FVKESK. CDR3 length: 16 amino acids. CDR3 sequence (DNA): TGTGCCAGCAGCCCTTATTATCGTATGGCTAACTATGGCTACACCTTC. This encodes CASSPYYRMANYGYTF. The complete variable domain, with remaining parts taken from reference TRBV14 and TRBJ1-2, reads EAGVTQFPSHSVIEKGQTVTLRCDPISGHDNLYWYRRVMGKEIKFLLHFVKESKQDESGMPNNRFLAERTGGTYSTLKVQPAELEDSGVYFCASSPYYRMANYGYTFGSGTRLTVV.

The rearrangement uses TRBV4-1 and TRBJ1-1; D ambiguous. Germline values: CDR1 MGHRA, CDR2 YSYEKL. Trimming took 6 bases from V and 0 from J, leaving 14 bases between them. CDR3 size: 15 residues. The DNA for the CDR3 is TGCGCCAGCAGGGTACAGCATTCAATGAACACTGAAGCTTTCTTT. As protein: CASRVQHSMNTEAFF.

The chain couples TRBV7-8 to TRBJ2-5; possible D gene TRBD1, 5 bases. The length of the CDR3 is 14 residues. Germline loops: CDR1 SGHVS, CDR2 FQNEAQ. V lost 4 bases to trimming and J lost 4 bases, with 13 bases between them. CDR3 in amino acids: CASSSMQGVETQYF. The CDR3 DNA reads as TGTGCCAGCAGCTCCATGCAGGGTGTAGAGACCCAGTACTTC.

DNA for the CDR3: TGTGCCTGGATAGAAAACAGGGGATTTGCCGGGGAGCTGTTTTTT. Translating gives CAWIENRGFAGELFF. The chain recombines TRBV30 with TRBJ2-2; 7 nucleotides align to TRBD1. The ends lost 4 bases at V and 6 bases at J; junction bases unmatched: 11. This CDR3 contains 15 residues. Germline V gives CDR1 GTSNPN, CDR2 SVGIG (reference sequence).

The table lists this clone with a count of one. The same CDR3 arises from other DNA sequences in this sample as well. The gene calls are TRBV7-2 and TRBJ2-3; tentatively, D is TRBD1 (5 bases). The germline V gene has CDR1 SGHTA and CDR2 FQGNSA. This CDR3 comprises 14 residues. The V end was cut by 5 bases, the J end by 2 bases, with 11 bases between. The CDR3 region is CASSRTGLTDTQYF. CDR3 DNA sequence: TGTGCCAGCAGCAGAACAGGTCTCACAGATACGCAGTATTTT. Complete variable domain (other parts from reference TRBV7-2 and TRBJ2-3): GAGVSQSPSNKVTEKGKDVELRCDPISGHTALYWYRQSLGQGLEFLIYFQGNSAPDKSGLPSDRFSAERTGGSVSTLTIQRTQQEDSAVYLCASSRTGLTDTQYFGPGTRLTVL.

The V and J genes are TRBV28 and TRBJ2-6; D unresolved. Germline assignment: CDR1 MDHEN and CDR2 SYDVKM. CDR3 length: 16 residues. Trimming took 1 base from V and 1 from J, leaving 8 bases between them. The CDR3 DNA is TGTGCCAGCAGTTTATTCTGGGCATCTGGGGCCAACGTCCTGACTTTC. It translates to CASSLFWASGANVLTF.

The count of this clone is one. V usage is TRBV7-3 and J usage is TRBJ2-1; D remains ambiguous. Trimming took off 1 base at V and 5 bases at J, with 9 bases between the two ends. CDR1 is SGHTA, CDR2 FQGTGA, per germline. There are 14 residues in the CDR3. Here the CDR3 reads CASSLIADHNEQFF. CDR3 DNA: TGTGCCAGCAGCTTAATTGCAGACCACAATGAGCAGTTCTTC.

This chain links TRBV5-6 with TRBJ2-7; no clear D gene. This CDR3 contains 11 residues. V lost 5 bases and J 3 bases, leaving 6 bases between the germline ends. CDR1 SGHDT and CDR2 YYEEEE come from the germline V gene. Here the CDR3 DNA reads TGTGCCAGCAGTACTTTCTACGAGCAGTACTTC. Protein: CASSTFYEQYF.

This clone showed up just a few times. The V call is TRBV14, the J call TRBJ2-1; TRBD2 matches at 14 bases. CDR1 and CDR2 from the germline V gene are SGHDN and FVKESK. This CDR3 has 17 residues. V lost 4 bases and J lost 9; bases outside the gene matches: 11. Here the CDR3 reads CASSLQRGLAGAGEQFF. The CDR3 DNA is TGTGCCAGCAGCCTCCAAAGGGGACTAGCGGGAGCCGGTGAGCAGTTCTTC.

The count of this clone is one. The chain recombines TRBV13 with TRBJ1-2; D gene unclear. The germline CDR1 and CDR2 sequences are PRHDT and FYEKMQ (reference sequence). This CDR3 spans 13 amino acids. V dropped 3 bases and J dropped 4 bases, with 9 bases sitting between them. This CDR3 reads CASSFGLRYGYTF. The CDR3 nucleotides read TGTGCCAGCAGCTTTGGACTCCGCTATGGCTACACCTTC.

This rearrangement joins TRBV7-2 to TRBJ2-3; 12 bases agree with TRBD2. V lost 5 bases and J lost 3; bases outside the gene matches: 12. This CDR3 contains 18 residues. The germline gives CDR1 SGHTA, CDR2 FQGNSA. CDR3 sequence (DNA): TGTGCCAGCAGCCCGACTAGCGGGAGTTCTTCCAGTACAGATACGCAGTATTTT. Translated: CASSPTSGSSSSTDTQYF.

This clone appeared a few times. This CDR3 reads CAWSVAASGHEKLFF. The CDR3 DNA reads TGTGCCTGGAGTGTCGCAGCTTCGGGACATGAAAAACTGTTTTTT. This chain uses TRBV30 with TRBJ1-4, with D possibly matching TRBD1 (5 bases). Deletions cut 0 bases from V and 6 bases from J, with 14 bases between. Germline lookup yields CDR1 GTSNPN and CDR2 SVGIG (reference sequence). This CDR3 comprises 15 residues.

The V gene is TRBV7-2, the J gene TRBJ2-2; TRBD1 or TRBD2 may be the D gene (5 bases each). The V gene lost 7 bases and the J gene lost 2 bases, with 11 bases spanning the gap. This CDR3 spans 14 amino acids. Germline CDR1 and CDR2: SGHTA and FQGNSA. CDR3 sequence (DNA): TGTGCCAGCACCCCCGGGACCAACACCGGGGAGCTGTTTTTT. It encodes CASTPGTNTGELFF.

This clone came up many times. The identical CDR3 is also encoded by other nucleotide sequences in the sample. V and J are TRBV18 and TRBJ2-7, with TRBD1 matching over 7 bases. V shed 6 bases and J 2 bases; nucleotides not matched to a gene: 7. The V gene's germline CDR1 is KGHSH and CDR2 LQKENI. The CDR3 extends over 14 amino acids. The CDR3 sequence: CASSPRDSAYEQYF. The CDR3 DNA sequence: TGTGCCAGCTCCCCCAGGGACAGCGCCTACGAGCAGTACTTC.

The CDR3 loop is CASSLRDRANYGYTF. The CDR3, as DNA: TGTGCCAGCAGCTTAAGGGACAGAGCTAACTATGGCTACACCTTC. The rearrangement links TRBV7-3 to TRBJ1-2, with 7 bases that match TRBD1. V was pared by 1 base and J by 0 bases, with 2 bases of the junction left unmatched. The CDR3 runs 15 residues. Germline V gene data show CDR1 as SGHTA and CDR2 as FQGTGA.

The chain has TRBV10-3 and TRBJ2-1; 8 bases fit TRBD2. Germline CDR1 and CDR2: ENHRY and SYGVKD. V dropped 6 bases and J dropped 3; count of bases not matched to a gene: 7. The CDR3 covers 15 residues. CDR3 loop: CAIRGFAGGYNEQFF. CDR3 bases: TGTGCCATCAGAGGGTTTGCGGGAGGCTACAATGAGCAGTTCTTC.

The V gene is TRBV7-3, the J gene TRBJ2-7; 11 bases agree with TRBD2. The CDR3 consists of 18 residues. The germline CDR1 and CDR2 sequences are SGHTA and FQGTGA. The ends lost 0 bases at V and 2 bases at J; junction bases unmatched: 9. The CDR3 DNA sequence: TGTGCCAGCAGCTTAACCTCTAGCGGGAGGAGTAGCCCCTACGAGCAGTACTTC. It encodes CASSLTSSGRSSPYEQYF.

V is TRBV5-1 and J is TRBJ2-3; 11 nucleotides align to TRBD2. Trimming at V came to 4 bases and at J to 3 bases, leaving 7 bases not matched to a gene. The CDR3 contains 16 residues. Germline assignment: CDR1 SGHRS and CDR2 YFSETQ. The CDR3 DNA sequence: TGCGCCAGCAGCGCCGGGACTAGCGGAGAGACAGATACGCAGTATTTT. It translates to CASSAGTSGETDTQYF. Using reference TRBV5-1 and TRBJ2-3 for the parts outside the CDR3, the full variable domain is KAGVTQTPRYLIKTRGQQVTLSCSPISGHRSVSWYQQTPGQGLQFLFEYFSETQRNKGNFPGRFSGRQFSNSRSEMNVSTLELGDSALYLCASSAGTSGETDTQYFGPGTRLTVL.

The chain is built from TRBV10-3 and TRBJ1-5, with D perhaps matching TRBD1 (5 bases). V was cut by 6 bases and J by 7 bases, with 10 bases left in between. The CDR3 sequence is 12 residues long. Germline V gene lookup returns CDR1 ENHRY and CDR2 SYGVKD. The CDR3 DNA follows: TGTGCCATCAGGGGGGAGGGACAGCCCCAGCATTTT. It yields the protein CAIRGEGQPQHF.

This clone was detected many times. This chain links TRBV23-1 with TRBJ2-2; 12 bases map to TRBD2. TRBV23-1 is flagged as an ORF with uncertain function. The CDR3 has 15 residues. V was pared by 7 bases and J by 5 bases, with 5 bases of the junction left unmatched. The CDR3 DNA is TGCGCCAGCATCACTAGCGGGAGGTCGACCGGGGAGCTGTTTTTT. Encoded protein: CASITSGRSTGELFF.

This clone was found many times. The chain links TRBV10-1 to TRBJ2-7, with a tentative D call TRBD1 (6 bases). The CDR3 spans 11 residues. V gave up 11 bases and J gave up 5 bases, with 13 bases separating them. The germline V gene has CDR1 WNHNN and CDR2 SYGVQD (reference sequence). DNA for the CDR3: TGCGCCCAAGACAGGCGAGACGAGCAGTACTTC. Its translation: CAQDRRDEQYF.

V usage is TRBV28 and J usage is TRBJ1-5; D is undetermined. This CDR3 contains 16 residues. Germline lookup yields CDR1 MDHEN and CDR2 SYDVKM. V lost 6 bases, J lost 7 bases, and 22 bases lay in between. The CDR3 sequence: CASSPAMGSFEQPQHF. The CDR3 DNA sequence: TGTGCCAGCAGCCCGGCGATGGGCTCTTTTGAACAGCCCCAGCATTTT.